This TCR beta chain is from a study of PD-1 blockade in mismatch repair-deficient tumors. Germline values: CDR1 KGHSY, CDR2 FQNENV. The ends lost 7 bases at V and 8 bases at J; junction bases unmatched: 12. The CDR3 consists of 15 residues. TCRs were sequenced from three patients responding to pembrolizumab. Assay: immunoSEQ multiplex PCR; the TCRdb copy retains only in-frame clones and omits some. Of around 40,000 clones in the sample, 80% to 85% are singletons; the top ten hold around 0.99%. This sample comprised PBMCs, obtained about 40 weeks after starting pembrolizumab. The gene calls are TRBV16 and TRBJ2-3; TRBD1 matches 10 bases. The source is an adult with mismatch repair-deficient cancer. The CDR3 sequence is CASNPRDRGPSTQYF. For the CDR3, the DNA is TGTGCCAGCAACCCCCGAGACAGGGGGCCTAGTACGCAGTATTTT.